A single sample is the source of the 5 T cell receptor beta chains below, sequenced in a study of tumor and adjacent non-tumor tissue in lung cancer. TCRbeta libraries were built with three rounds of nested PCR, modified from ARM-PCR. TCRdb redid the calling of the multiplex PCR reads with MiXCR, one entry per CDR3 protein. This sample yields 90,000 to 100,000 distinct CDR3 sequences, of which 80% are seen a single time; less than 40% belongs to the top ten. The template was RNA from unsorted bulk tissue. More than 3 cm separated this lung sample from the edge of the tumor. What was sequenced was distant non-tumor lung tissue. The receptors derive from a man aged 55 to 70 with small cell lung cancer.

Regarding this clonotype: Germline is not matched at one junction end, which may reflect a read error. CDR3: CASSRGTGYNEQFF. In nucleotides, the CDR3 is TGTGCTAGCAGCCGCGGAACAGGGTACAATGAGCAGTTCTTC. The chain is built from TRBV4-2 and TRBJ2-1, with D maybe TRBD1 (6 bases). CDR1 and CDR2 from the germline V gene are LGHNA and YNFKEQ. CDR3 length equals 14 residues.

As regards this clonotype: This may stem from a read error, because a much larger clone lies one nucleotide away. The chain recombines TRBV28 with TRBJ2-1; 9 bases map to TRBD2. The CDR3 is 15 amino acids. From germline, CDR1 is MDHEN and CDR2 SYDVKM. CDR3 in DNA: TGTGTCAGCGCCTACCCGGGGACTAGCAGCAATGAGCAGTTCTTC. Translation: CVSAYPGTSSNEQFF.

Comment on this clonotype: One end of the junction fails to match germline, which may point to a read error. The chain links TRBV6-5 to TRBJ2-1; 12 bases line up with TRBD2. Germline values: CDR1 MNHEY, CDR2 SVGAGI. CDR3 length: 17 residues. The CDR3 DNA is TGTGCTAGCAGTTACTTGATCTGGGGACTAGCGGGCAATGAGCAGTTCTTC. As protein: CASSYLIWGLAGNEQFF.

Comment on this clonotype: Given a much more abundant clone one base away, this may be a read error. The V and J genes are TRBV24-1 and TRBJ2-2, with D possibly called TRBD1 or TRBD2 (5 bases each). The CDR3 has 15 amino acids. The V gene's germline CDR1 is KGHDR and CDR2 SFDVKD. Here the CDR3 reads CATSLPRGATEELFF. The DNA of the CDR3 is TGTGCCACCAGCCTCCCCCGGGGCGCGACCGAGGAGCTGTTTTTT.

This clonotype came up once. One junction end does not reproduce the germline sequence, and a read error may be involved. V gene TRBV6-5 combines with J gene TRBJ2-1; D unresolved. The CDR3 is 15 residues long. Germline loops: CDR1 MNHEY, CDR2 SVGAGI. DNA of the CDR3: TGTGCCAGCAGTTACTCTGGGGTAATGGGTAATGAGCGGTTCTTC. Residues: CASSYSGVMGNERFF.